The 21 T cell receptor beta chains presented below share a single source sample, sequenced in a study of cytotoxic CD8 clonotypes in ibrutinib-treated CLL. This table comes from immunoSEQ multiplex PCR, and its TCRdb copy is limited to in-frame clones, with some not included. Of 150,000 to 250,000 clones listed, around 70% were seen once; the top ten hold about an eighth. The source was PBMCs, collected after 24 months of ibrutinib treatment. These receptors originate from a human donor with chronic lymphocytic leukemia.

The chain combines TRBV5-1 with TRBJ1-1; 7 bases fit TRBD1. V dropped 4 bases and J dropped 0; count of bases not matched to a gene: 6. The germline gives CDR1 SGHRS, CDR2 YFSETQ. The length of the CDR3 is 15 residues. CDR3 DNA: TGCGCCAGCAGCATCAAGCAGGGGGTGAACACTGAAGCTTTCTTT. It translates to CASSIKQGVNTEAFF.

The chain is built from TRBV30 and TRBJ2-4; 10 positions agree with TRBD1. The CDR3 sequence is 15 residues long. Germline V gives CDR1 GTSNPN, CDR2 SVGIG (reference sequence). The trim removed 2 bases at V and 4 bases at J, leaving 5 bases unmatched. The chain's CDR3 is CAWSRTGGYKNIQYF. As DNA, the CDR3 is TGTGCCTGGAGTCGGACAGGGGGTTATAAAAACATTCAGTACTTC.

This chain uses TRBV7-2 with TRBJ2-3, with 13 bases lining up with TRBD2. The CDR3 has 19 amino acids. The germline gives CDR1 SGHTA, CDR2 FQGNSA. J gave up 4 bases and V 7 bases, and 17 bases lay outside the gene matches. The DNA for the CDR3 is TGTGCCAGCAACAATAAAGCAGGTGGACTAGCGGGAGTTGCAGATACGCAGTATTTT. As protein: CASNNKAGGLAGVADTQYF.

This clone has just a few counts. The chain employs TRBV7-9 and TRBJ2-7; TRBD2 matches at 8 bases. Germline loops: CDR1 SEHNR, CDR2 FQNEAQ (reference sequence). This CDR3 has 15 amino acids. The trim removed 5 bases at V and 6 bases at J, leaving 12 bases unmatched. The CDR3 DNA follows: TGTGCCAGCAGCCCGAGCAGGGCGGGAGGAGGCGAGCAGTACTTC. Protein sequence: CASSPSRAGGGEQYF.

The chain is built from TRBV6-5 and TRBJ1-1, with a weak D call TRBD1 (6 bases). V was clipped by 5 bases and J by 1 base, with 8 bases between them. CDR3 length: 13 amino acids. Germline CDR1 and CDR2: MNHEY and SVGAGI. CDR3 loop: CASSLQGNTEAFF. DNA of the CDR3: TGTGCCAGCAGTCTACAGGGGAACACTGAAGCTTTCTTT.

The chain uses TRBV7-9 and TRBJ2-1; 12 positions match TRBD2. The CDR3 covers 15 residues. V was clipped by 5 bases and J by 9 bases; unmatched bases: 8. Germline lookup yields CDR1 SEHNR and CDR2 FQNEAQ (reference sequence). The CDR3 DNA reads TGTGCCAGCAGCAAGACTAGCGGGAGAATCAGTGAGCAGTTCTTC. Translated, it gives CASSKTSGRISEQFF.

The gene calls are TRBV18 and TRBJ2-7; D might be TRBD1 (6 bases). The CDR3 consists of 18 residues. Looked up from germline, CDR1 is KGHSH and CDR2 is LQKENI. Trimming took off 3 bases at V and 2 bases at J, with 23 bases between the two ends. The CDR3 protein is CASSPLGGRGHITYEQYF. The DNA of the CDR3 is TGTGCCAGCTCACCCCTAGGGGGTAGGGGACATATAACCTACGAGCAGTACTTC. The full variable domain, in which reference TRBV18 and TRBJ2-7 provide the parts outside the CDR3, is NAGVMQNPRHLVRRRGQEARLRCSPMKGHSHVYWYRQLPEEGLKFMVYLQKENIIDESGMPKERFSAEFPKEGPSILRIQQVVRGDSAAYFCASSPLGGRGHITYEQYFGPGTRLTVT.

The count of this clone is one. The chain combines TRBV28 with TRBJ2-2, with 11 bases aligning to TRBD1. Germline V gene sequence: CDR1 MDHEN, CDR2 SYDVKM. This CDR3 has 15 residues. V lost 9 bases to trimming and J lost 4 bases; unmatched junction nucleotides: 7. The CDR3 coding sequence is TGTGCCAGTTACCGGACAGGGGGCGGCACCGGGGAGCTGTTTTTT. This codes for CASYRTGGGTGELFF.

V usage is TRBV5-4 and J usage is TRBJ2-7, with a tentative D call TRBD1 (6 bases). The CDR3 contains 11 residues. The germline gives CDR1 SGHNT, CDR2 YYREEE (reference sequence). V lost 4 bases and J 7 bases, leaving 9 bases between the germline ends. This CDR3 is CASSAQGEQYF. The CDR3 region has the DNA TGTGCCAGCAGCGCCCAGGGGGAGCAGTACTTC. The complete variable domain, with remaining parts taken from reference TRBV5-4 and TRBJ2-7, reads ETGVTQSPTHLIKTRGQQVTLRCSSQSGHNTVSWYQQALGQGPQFIFQYYREEENGRGNFPPRFSGLQFPNYSSELNVNALELDDSALYLCASSAQGEQYFGPGTRLTVT.

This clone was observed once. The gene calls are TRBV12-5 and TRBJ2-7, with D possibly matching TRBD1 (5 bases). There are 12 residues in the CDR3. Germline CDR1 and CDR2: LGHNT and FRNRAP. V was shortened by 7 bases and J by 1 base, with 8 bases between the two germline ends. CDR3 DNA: TGTGCTAGTGCCTCAGGGTCCTACGAGCAGTACTTC. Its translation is CASASGSYEQYF. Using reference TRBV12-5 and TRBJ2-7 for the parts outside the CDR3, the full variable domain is DARVTQTPRHKVTEMGQEVTMRCQPILGHNTVFWYRQTMMQGLELLAYFRNRAPLDDSGMPKDRFSAEMPDATLATLKIQPSEPRDSAVYFCASASGSYEQYFGPGTRLTVT.

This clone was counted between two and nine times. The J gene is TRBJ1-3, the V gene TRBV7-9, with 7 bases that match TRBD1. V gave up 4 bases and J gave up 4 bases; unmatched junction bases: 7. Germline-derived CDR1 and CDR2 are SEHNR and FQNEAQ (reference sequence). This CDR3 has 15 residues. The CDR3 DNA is TGTGCCAGCAGCTCCGTGACAGGGCGGGGAAACACCATATATTTT. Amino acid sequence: CASSSVTGRGNTIYF.

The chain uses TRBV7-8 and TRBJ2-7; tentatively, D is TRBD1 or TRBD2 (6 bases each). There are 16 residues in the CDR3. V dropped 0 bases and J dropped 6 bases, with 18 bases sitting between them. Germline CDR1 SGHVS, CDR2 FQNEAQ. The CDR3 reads CASSLAYGGREVEQYF. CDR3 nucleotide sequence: TGTGCCAGCAGCTTAGCGTATGGGGGGCGCGAGGTCGAGCAGTACTTC.

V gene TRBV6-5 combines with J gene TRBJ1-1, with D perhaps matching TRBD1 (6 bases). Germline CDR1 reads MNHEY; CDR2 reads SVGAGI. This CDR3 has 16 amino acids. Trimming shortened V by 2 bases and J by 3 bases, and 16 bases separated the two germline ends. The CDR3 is CASSYAYRARDTEAFF. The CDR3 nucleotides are TGTGCCAGCAGTTACGCTTACAGGGCGCGGGACACTGAAGCTTTCTTT.

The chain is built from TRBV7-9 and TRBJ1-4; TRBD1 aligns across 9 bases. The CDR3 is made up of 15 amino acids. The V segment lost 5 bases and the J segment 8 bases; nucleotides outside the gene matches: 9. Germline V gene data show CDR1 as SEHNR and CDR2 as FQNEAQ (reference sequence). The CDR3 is CASSPTTGGLEKLFF. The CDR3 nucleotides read TGTGCCAGCAGCCCTACGACAGGGGGATTGGAAAAACTGTTTTTT.

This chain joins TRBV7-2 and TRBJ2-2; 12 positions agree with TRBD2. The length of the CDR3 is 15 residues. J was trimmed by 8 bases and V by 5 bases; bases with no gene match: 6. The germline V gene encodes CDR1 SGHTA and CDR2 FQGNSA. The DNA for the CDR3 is TGTGCCAGCAGCAGACTAGCGGGAGAAGCGGGGGAGCTGTTTTTT. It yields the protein CASSRLAGEAGELFF.

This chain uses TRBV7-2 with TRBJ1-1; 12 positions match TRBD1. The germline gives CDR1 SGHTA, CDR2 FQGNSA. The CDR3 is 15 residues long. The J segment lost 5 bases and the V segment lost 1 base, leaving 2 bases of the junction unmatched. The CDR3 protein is CASSLGDRGRTEAFF. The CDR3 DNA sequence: TGTGCCAGCAGCTTAGGGGACAGGGGGCGGACTGAAGCTTTCTTT.

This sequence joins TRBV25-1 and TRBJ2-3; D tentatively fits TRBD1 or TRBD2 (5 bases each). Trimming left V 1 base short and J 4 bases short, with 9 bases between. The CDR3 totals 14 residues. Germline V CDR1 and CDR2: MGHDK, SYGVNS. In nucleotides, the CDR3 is TGTGCCAGCAGTGAATGGGGACGGCCAGATACGCAGTATTTT. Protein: CASSEWGRPDTQYF.

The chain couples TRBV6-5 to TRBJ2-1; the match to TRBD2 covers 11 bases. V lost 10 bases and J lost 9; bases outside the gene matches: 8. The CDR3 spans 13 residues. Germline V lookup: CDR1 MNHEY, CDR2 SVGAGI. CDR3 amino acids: CATGTSGSFEQFF. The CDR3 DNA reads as TGTGCCACCGGAACTAGCGGGAGCTTTGAGCAGTTCTTC.

The CDR3 nucleotides are TGTGCCAGCAGCCATAGTCGGGCCTACGGTGGGGCCAACGTCCTGACTTTC. Protein sequence: CASSHSRAYGGANVLTF. This chain uses TRBV7-2 with TRBJ2-6; D unclear. The CDR3 is 17 amino acids. V was cut by 5 bases and J by 3 bases, with 17 bases left in between. CDR1 and CDR2 from the germline V gene are SGHTA and FQGNSA.

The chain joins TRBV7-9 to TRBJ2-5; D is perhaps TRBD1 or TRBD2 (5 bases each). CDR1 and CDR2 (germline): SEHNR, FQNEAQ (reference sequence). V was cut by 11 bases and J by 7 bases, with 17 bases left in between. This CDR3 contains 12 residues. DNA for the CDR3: TGTGCCTTCATTATCGGGGCGGGGACCCAGTACTTC. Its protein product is CAFIIGAGTQYF. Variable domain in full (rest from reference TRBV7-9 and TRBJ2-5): DTGVSQNPRHKITKRGQNVTFRCDPISEHNRLYWYRQTLGQGPEFLTYFQNEAQLEKSRLLSDRFSAERPKGSFSTLEIQRTEQGDSAMYLCAFIIGAGTQYFGPGTRLLVL.

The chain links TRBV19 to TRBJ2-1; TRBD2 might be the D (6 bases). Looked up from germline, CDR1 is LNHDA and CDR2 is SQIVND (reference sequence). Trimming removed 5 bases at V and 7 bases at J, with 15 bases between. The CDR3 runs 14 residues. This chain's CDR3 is CASSLGLLLNEQFF. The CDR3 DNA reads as TGTGCCAGTAGTTTGGGACTTCTACTGAATGAGCAGTTCTTC.